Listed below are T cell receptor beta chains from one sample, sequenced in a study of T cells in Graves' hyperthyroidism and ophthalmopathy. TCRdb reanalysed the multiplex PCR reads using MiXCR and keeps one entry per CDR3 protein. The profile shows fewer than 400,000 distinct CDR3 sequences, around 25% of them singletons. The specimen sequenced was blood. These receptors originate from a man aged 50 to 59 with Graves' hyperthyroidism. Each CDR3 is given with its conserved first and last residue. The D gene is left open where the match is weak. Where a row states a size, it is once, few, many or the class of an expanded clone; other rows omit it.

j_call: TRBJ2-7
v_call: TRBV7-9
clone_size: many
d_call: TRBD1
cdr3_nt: TGTGCCAGCAGCTTGTCAGGGGGCGGCGAGCAGTACTTC
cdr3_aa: CASSLSGGGEQYF

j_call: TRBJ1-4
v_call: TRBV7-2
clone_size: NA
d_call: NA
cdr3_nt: TGTGCCAGCAGCCACGGCGGGGATCATGGAAAACTGTTTTTT
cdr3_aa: CASSHGGDHGKLFF

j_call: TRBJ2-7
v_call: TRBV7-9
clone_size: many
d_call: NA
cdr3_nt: TGTGCCAGCAGCCCACGGTCGGGCCTACTCTACGAGCAGTACTTC
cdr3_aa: CASSPRSGLLYEQYF

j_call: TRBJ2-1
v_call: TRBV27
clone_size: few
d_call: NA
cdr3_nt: TGTGCCAGCGGATCGGCGGGATGGAGTGAGCAGTTCTTC
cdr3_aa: CASGSAGWSEQFF

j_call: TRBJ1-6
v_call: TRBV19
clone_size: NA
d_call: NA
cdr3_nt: TGTGCCAGTTCGGACGGGAGAAACAATTCACCCCTCCACTTT
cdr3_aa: CASSDGRNNSPLHF

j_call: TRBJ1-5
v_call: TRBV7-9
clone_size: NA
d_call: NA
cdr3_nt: TGTGCCAGCAGCGCGGACGGGGAAAATCAGCCCCAGCATTTT
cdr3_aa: CASSADGENQPQHF

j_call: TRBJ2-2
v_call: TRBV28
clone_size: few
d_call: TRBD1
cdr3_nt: TGTGCCAGCAGTTCCCCCCAGGGGGCCTTGAACACCGGGGAGCTGTTTTTT
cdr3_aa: CASSSPQGALNTGELFF

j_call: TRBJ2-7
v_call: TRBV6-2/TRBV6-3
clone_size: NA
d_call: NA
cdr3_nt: TGTGCCAGCCAAACGGACGGGAGCTCCTACGAGCAGTACTTC
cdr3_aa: CASQTDGSSYEQYF

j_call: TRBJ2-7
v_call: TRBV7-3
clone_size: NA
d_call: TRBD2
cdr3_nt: TGTGCCAGCAGCTTCGTAGCGGGGCACACCTACGAGCAGTACTTC
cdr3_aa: CASSFVAGHTYEQYF

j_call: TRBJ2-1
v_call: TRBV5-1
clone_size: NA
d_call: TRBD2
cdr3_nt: TGCGCCAGCAGCCAGGGACTAGCGGGCCCTGGGGAGCAGTTCTTC
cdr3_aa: CASSQGLAGPGEQFF

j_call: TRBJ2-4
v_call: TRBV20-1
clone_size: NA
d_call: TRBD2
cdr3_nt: TGCAGTGCTAGAGACCCTAGCGGGAGAGGGGACATTCGGTACTTC
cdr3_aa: CSARDPSGRGDIRYF

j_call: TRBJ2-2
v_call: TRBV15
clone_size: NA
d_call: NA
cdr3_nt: TGTGCCACCAGTGTCTCCACGCGGAACACCGGGGAGCTGTTTTTT
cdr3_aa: CATSVSTRNTGELFF

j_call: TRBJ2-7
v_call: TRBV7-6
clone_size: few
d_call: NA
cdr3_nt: TGTGCCAGCAGCTTAGAGGGGACAAGAAGTTACGAGCAGTACTTC
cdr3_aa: CASSLEGTRSYEQYF

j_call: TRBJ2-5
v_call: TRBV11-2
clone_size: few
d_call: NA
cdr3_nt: TGTGCCAGCAGCTTAGTAACTACATCGGAGACCCAGTACTTC
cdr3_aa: CASSLVTTSETQYF

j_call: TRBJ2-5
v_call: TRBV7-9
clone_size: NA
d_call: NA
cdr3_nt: TGTGCCAGCAGCTGGTCGACTGGCCGAGCAGAAGAGACCCAGTACTTC
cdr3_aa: CASSWSTGRAEETQYF

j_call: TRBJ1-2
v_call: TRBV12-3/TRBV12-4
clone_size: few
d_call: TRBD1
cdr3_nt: TGTGCCAGCAGTTTCGCAGGGGGCCCCGTTAACTATGGCTACACCTTC
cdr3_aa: CASSFAGGPVNYGYTF

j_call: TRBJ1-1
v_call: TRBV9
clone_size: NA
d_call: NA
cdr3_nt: TGTGCCAGCAGCGTAGAGATGGGGAACACTGAAGCTTTCTTT
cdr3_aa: CASSVEMGNTEAFF

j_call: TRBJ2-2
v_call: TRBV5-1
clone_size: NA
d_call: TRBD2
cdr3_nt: TGCGCCAGCAGCTTGAATAGCGGGAGTCCGCCCACCGGGGAGCTGTTTTTT
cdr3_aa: CASSLNSGSPPTGELFF

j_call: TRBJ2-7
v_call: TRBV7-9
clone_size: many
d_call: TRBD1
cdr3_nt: TGTGCCAGCAGCCCTTGGGCACACGGGACAGGGGATGATGTGCAGTACTTC
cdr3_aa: CASSPWAHGTGDDVQYF

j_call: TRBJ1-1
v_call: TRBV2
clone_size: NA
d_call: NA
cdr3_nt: TGTGCCAGCACCCCGGCAGGGAGGACTGAAGCTTTCTTT
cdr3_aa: CASTPAGRTEAFF

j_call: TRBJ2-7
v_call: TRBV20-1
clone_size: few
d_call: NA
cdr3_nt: TGCAGTGCTAGAGATTCTGGTTTCTACGAGCAGTACTTC
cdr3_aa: CSARDSGFYEQYF

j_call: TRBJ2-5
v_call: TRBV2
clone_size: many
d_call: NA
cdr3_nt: TGTGCCAGCAGAGGGGCAGAAGAGACCCAGTACTTC
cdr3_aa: CASRGAEETQYF

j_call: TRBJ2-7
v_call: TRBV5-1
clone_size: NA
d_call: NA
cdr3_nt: TGCGCCAGCAGCTTGGACTGGCAGGGGAGCGAGCAGTACTTC
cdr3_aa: CASSLDWQGSEQYF

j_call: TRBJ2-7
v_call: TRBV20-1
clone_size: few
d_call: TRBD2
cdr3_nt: TGCAGTGCTAGACCTCAGGCTAGCGGATACAAGCAGTACTTC
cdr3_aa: CSARPQASGYKQYF

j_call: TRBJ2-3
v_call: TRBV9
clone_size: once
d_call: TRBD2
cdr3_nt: TGTGCCAGCAGCGCGGGACTAGCGGGGCTTCAGGATACGCAGTATTTT
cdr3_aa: CASSAGLAGLQDTQYF

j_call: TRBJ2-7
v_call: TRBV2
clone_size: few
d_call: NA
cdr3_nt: TGTGCCAGCAGTGGAATAGGGTTGGAGGGAATTGCCTACGAGCAGTACTTC
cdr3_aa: CASSGIGLEGIAYEQYF

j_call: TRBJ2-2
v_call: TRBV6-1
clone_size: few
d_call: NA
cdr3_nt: TGTGCCAGCAGTGGAGACCCAGCGGCCGGGGAGCTGTTTTTT
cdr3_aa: CASSGDPAAGELFF

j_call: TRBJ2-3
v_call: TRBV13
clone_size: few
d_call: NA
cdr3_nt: TGTGCCAGCAGCTCTCCGGGAGTAAGGCCAGATACGCAGTATTTT
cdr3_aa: CASSSPGVRPDTQYF

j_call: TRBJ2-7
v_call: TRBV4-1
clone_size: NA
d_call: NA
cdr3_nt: TGCGCCAGCAGCCAAGATGGGTACTCCTCCTACGAGCGGTACTTC
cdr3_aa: CASSQDGYSSYERYF

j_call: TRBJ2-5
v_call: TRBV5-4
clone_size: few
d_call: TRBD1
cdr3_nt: TGTGCCAGCAGTTTTGACAGGGGGAAAACGGAGACCCAGTACTTC
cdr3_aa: CASSFDRGKTETQYF

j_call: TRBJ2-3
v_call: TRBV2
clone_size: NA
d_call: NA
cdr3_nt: TGTGCCAGCATGTTCCGCGGAATCACAGATACGCAGTATTTT
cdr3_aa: CASMFRGITDTQYF

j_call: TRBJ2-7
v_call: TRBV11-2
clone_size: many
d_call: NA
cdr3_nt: TGTGCCAGCAGCTTAAATACCTACGAGCAGTACTTC
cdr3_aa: CASSLNTYEQYF

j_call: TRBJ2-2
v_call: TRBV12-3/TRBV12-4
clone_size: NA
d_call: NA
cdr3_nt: TGTGCCAGCAGTCAAACAGGGAGCGGGGAGCTGTTTTTT
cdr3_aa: CASSQTGSGELFF

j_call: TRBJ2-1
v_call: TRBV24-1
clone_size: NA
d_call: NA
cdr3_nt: TGTGCCACCAGTGATTGGGTACCAAGCGGAAACTCCTACAATGAGCAGTTCTTC
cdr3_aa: CATSDWVPSGNSYNEQFF

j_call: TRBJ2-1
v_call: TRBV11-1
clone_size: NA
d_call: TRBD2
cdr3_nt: TGTGCCAGCAGCGCGCTTGGCGGGAGTTCCTACAATGAGCAGTTCTTC
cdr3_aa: CASSALGGSSYNEQFF

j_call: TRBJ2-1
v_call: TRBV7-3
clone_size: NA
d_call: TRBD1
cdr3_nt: TGTGCCTCGGCGCCTCGGGACAGCCTTACTAATGAGCAGTTCTTC
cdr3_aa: CASAPRDSLTNEQFF

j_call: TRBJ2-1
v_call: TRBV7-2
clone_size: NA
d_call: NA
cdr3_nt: TGCGCCAGCAGCCAAGGAACCGGGACTTCCTACAATGAGCAGTTCTTC
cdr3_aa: CASSQGTGTSYNEQFF

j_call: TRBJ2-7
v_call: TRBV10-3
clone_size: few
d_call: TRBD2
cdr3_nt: TGTGCCATCAGTGATATAGCGGGAGTCGACGAGCAGTACTTC
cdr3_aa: CAISDIAGVDEQYF

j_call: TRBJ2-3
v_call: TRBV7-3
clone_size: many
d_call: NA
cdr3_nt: TGTGCCAGCAGCCCCACAAGTGGAGATACGCAGTATTTT
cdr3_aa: CASSPTSGDTQYF